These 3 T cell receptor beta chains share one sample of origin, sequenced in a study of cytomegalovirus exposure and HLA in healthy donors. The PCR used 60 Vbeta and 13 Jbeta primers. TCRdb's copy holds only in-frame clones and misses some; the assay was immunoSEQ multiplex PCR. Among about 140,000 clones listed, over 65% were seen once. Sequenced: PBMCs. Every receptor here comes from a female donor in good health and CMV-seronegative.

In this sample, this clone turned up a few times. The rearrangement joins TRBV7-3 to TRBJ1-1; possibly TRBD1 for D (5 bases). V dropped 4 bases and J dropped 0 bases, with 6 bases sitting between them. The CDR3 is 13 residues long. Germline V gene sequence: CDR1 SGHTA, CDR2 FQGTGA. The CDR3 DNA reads TGTGCCAGCAGCTCAGGGCTGAACACTGAAGCTTTCTTT. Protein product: CASSSGLNTEAFF.

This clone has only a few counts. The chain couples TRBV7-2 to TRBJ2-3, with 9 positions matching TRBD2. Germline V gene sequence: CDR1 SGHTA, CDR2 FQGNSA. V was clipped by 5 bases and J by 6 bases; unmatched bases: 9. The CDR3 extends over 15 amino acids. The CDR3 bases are TGTGCCAGCAGCCCCCAAGCGGGAGGAGCGGATACGCAGTATTTT. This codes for CASSPQAGGADTQYF.

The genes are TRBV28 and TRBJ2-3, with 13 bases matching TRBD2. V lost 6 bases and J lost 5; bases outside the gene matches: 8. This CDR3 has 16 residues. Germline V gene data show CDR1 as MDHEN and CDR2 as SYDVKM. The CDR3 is CASRRGTSGKRDTQYF. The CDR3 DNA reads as TGTGCCAGCAGGAGGGGGACTAGCGGGAAGAGAGATACGCAGTATTTT.